These 26 T cell receptor beta chains were all obtained from the same sample, sequenced in a study of beta chain features in type 1 diabetes. Sequencing targeted expressed TCRB transcripts, as all isolated RNA had been reverse transcribed. TCRdb keeps only in-frame clones here, not all; method: immunoSEQ multiplex PCR. This table has over 650,000 clones, about 14% appearing once. The study, taken as a whole, reports: When Type 1 diabetes patients were examined, their TCRB CDR3s proved moderately but significantly shorter in all four CD4+ subsets.

What these receptors recognize is not known. Sequencing was done on a sample of naive CD4+ T cells from blood. The receptors shown here come from a man between 18 and 35 years old with type 1 diabetes.

This clone was observed a single time. The V gene is TRBV7-2, the J gene TRBJ2-2; D possibly corresponds to TRBD2 (7 bases). The CDR3 runs 15 residues. Between the trimmed V and J ends, which lost 2 bases and 7 bases, there was a span of 14 bases. Germline CDR1 and CDR2: SGHTA and FQGNSA. CDR3 in amino acids: CASSLTGGAGGELFF. CDR3 coding DNA: TGTGCCAGCAGCTTAACGGGGGGCGCAGGCGGGGAGCTGTTTTTT.

The CDR3 DNA follows: TGCAGCGTTCATTCGGCCCGGGACAGCGACTTCTACGAGCAGTACTTC. This gives the protein CSVHSARDSDFYEQYF. The J gene is TRBJ2-7, the V gene TRBV29-1; TRBD1 aligns across 7 bases. Germline V lookup: CDR1 SQVTM, CDR2 ANQGSEA. The CDR3 totals 16 residues. The trim removed 5 bases at V and 3 bases at J, leaving 16 bases unmatched.

A few counts support this clone. The genes are TRBV30 and TRBJ2-1; the match to TRBD1 covers 8 bases. The CDR3 totals 18 residues. Germline CDR1 and CDR2: GTSNPN and SVGIG (reference sequence). The ends lost 0 bases at V and 0 bases at J; junction bases unmatched: 10. This CDR3 reads CAWSVLPGQVLSYNEQFF. DNA for the CDR3: TGTGCCTGGAGTGTACTCCCGGGACAGGTCCTCTCCTACAATGAGCAGTTCTTC.

This clone was observed a handful of times. The same CDR3 also results from other DNA sequences found in this sample. The rearrangement uses TRBV7-2 and TRBJ2-1; no firm D call. Germline V gene data show CDR1 as SGHTA and CDR2 as FQGNSA. V lost 2 bases and J lost 3, with 2 bases in between. The CDR3 length is 12 residues. CDR3 coding DNA: TGTGCCAGCAGCTTATACTACAATGAGCAGTTCTTC. Its translation is CASSLYYNEQFF.

This clone was seen more than once but under ten times. This sequence joins TRBV7-2 and TRBJ2-1; D possibly corresponds to TRBD2 (6 bases). The CDR3 spans 13 residues. V lost 5 bases and J lost 5, with 10 bases in between. The germline V gene has CDR1 SGHTA and CDR2 FQGNSA. The CDR3 coding sequence is TGTGCCAGCAGCCGGGACTTCGACAATGAGCAGTTCTTC. It yields the protein CASSRDFDNEQFF.

CDR3 bases: TGTGCCAGCAGCAAGACTGGCGGGGAGCAGTACTTC. As protein: CASSKTGGEQYF. The chain combines TRBV6-5 with TRBJ2-7, with a tentative D call TRBD2 (5 bases). The CDR3 has 12 residues. Germline-derived CDR1 and CDR2 are MNHEY and SVGAGI. Trimming removed 6 bases at V and 7 bases at J, with 13 bases between.

The chain has TRBV30 and TRBJ1-1; D gene uncertain. Trimming left V 2 bases short and J 3 bases short, with 13 bases between. Germline values: CDR1 GTSNPN, CDR2 SVGIG (reference sequence). The CDR3 extends over 14 amino acids. The CDR3 is CAWSRRIIYTEAFF. The DNA for the CDR3 is TGTGCCTGGAGTCGACGTATCATATACACTGAAGCTTTCTTT.

This clone was found a few times. The CDR3 DNA sequence: TGTGCCAGCAGTGAATGGGGACTGGACACAGATACGCAGTATTTT. Protein: CASSEWGLDTDTQYF. The chain joins TRBV6-1 to TRBJ2-3, with D possibly being TRBD2 (6 bases). The ends were cut back, 2 bases at V and 2 bases at J, with 11 bases in the middle. This CDR3 comprises 15 residues. The germline CDR1 and CDR2 sequences are MNHNS and SASEGT.

This clone showed up just a few times. The chain combines TRBV5-1 with TRBJ2-1; 14 bases align to TRBD2. CDR1 and CDR2 from the germline V gene are SGHRS and YFSETQ. The J segment lost 9 bases and the V segment lost 5 bases, leaving 10 bases of the junction unmatched. This CDR3 is 16 amino acids long. The chain's CDR3 is CASRSPGLAGAGEQFF. As DNA, the CDR3 is TGCGCCAGCAGGTCCCCGGGACTAGCGGGAGCGGGTGAGCAGTTCTTC.

The sample holds a few counts of this clone. V usage is TRBV7-2 and J usage is TRBJ2-1; D is tentatively TRBD1 or TRBD2 (5 bases each). V was trimmed by 5 bases and J by 0 bases, leaving 20 bases between them. Germline V gives CDR1 SGHTA, CDR2 FQGNSA. The CDR3 has 18 residues. The CDR3 sequence is CASSPLRGRGSSYNEQFF. As DNA, the CDR3 is TGTGCCAGCAGCCCCCTCCGGGGACGGGGAAGCTCCTACAATGAGCAGTTCTTC. Complete variable domain (other parts from reference TRBV7-2 and TRBJ2-1): GAGVSQSPSNKVTEKGKDVELRCDPISGHTALYWYRQSLGQGLEFLIYFQGNSAPDKSGLPSDRFSAERTGGSVSTLTIQRTQQEDSAVYLCASSPLRGRGSSYNEQFFGPGTRLTVL.

This chain links TRBV25-1 with TRBJ2-4; D is unclear. The CDR3 has 14 residues. Deletions cut 5 bases from V and 0 bases from J, with 8 bases between. Per the germline V gene, CDR1 is MGHDK and CDR2 is SYGVNS. CDR3 protein: CASSPWEAKNIQYF. The DNA of the CDR3 is TGTGCCAGCAGTCCTTGGGAAGCCAAAAACATTCAGTACTTC.

The chain recombines TRBV5-1 with TRBJ1-3, with unresolved D. The V gene's germline CDR1 is SGHRS and CDR2 YFSETQ. Trimming removed 4 bases from V and 4 bases from J, with 18 bases in between. The CDR3 has 16 residues. The CDR3 sequence: CASSVDGGRFGNTIYF. CDR3 bases: TGCGCCAGCAGCGTGGATGGAGGGCGTTTCGGAAACACCATATATTTT.

The sample holds a few counts of this clone. V is TRBV11-1 and J is TRBJ2-7, with 7 bases identical to TRBD1. The CDR3 contains 15 residues. J gave up 2 bases and V 4 bases, and 8 bases lay outside the gene matches. Germline V gene lookup returns CDR1 SGHAT and CDR2 FQDESV (reference sequence). CDR3 in DNA: TGTGCCAGCAGCTCGTCACAGGGGATACCCTACGAGCAGTACTTC. This encodes CASSSSQGIPYEQYF.

There are a few counts of this clone. The chain employs TRBV5-4 and TRBJ1-2, with 8 bases that match TRBD1. The junction had 10 bases not matched to a gene; V was cut back by 5 bases and J by 7 bases. Per germline, CDR1 SGHNT and CDR2 YYREEE (reference sequence). The CDR3 loop spans 14 amino acids. CDR3 sequence reads: CASRSLGQGGGYTF. DNA for the CDR3: TGTGCCAGCAGGTCTTTAGGACAGGGTGGTGGCTACACCTTC.

This clone was seen more than once but under ten times. The chain is built from TRBV9 and TRBJ2-1; D may be TRBD2 (6 bases). Trimming shortened V by 3 bases and J by 9 bases, and 13 bases separated the two germline ends. This CDR3 comprises 13 residues. The germline V gene has CDR1 SGDLS and CDR2 YYNGEE. CDR3 nucleotides: TGTGCCAGCAGCGGGGACTCTAATACTGAGCAGTTCTTC. It codes for CASSGDSNTEQFF.

This rearrangement joins TRBV25-1 to TRBJ2-1, with TRBD2 matching over 8 bases. CDR1 and CDR2 (germline): MGHDK, SYGVNS. V gave up 8 bases and J gave up 5 bases; unmatched junction bases: 5. The CDR3 has 13 residues. CDR3 DNA: TGTGCCAGCGGGGGACTAGGGAACAATGAGCAGTTCTTC. Its protein product is CASGGLGNNEQFF. Complete variable domain (other parts from reference TRBV25-1 and TRBJ2-1): EADIYQTPRYLVIGTGKKITLECSQTMGHDKMYWYQQDPGMELHLIHYSYGVNSTEKGDLSSESTVSRIRTEHFPLTLESARPSHTSQYLCASGGLGNNEQFFGPGTRLTVL.

This chain joins TRBV7-3 and TRBJ2-5; the D is unclear. CDR1 is SGHTA and CDR2 is FQGTGA in the germline V gene. CDR3 length: 15 residues. V was trimmed by 2 bases and J by 1 base, leaving 11 bases between them. CDR3 sequence reads: CASSLSPPPQETQYF. In nucleotides, the CDR3 is TGTGCCAGCAGCTTATCCCCCCCGCCCCAAGAGACCCAGTACTTC.

The V call is TRBV28, the J call TRBJ2-1; 11 bases are shared with TRBD2. The V segment lost 5 bases and the J segment 0 bases; nucleotides outside the gene matches: 3. This CDR3 has 16 amino acids. Germline V lookup: CDR1 MDHEN, CDR2 SYDVKM. The CDR3: CASSLAGGSSYNEQFF. The CDR3 DNA follows: TGTGCCAGCAGTCTAGCGGGGGGCAGCTCCTACAATGAGCAGTTCTTC.

Concerning this clone: Mismatch with germline at one junction end may stem from a read error. The chain employs TRBV7-7 and TRBJ2-7; 8 bases map to TRBD1. The CDR3 runs to 13 residues. Germline loops: CDR1 SSHAT, CDR2 FNYEAQ (reference sequence). As DNA, the CDR3 is TGTGCTAGCAGCTTAAGAACAGGGGGCGAGCAGTACTTC. The encoded protein is CASSLRTGGEQYF.

This chain links TRBV25-1 with TRBJ2-2; 7 bases align to TRBD1. Germline V gives CDR1 MGHDK, CDR2 SYGVNS. With 7 bases clipped from V and 1 base from J, the junction kept 3 bases outside the gene matches. The CDR3 sequence is 14 residues long. The CDR3 region is CASTRDRNTGELFF. Written as DNA, the CDR3 is TGTGCCAGCACAAGGGACAGGAACACCGGGGAGCTGTTTTTT.

This rearrangement joins TRBV9 to TRBJ2-5, with no clear D. The germline V and J ends were trimmed by 4 bases and 5 bases, with 9 bases remaining between them. Germline V CDR1 and CDR2: SGDLS, YYNGEE. The CDR3 is made up of 12 amino acids. The CDR3 sequence: CASSLDGETQYF. As DNA, the CDR3 is TGTGCCAGCAGCCTCGACGGGGAGACCCAGTACTTC.

This clone has just a few counts. This chain links TRBV7-6 with TRBJ2-7, with 11 bases matching TRBD2. The CDR3 consists of 15 residues. With 5 bases clipped from V and 4 bases from J, the junction kept 7 bases outside the gene matches. Germline loops: CDR1 SGHVS, CDR2 FNYEAQ. The CDR3 spells CASSLTLAGGYEQYF. The CDR3 coding sequence is TGTGCCAGCAGCCTCACTCTAGCGGGAGGATACGAGCAGTACTTC.

Notes on this clone: Other nucleotide sequences in the sample specify the same CDR3. The V gene is TRBV7-2, the J gene TRBJ1-5, with D possibly TRBD1 on 6 matching bases. The germline V gene has CDR1 SGHTA and CDR2 FQGNSA. V was cut by 0 bases and J by 4 bases, with 10 bases left in between. The CDR3 totals 15 residues. The CDR3 reads CASSLAQGLNQPQHF. CDR3 DNA sequence: TGTGCCAGCAGCTTAGCGCAGGGGTTGAATCAGCCCCAGCATTTT. The complete variable domain, with remaining parts taken from reference TRBV7-2 and TRBJ1-5, reads GAGVSQSPSNKVTEKGKDVELRCDPISGHTALYWYRQSLGQGLEFLIYFQGNSAPDKSGLPSDRFSAERTGGSVSTLTIQRTQQEDSAVYLCASSLAQGLNQPQHFGDGTRLSIL.

This chain joins TRBV30 and TRBJ1-5; D not certain. Per the germline V gene, CDR1 is GTSNPN and CDR2 is SVGIG (reference sequence). Trimming left V 3 bases short and J 2 bases short, with 8 bases between. The CDR3 extends over 13 amino acids. CDR3 region: CAWSAQRNQPQHF. The CDR3 DNA is TGTGCCTGGAGCGCACAGCGCAATCAGCCCCAGCATTTT.

Only a few counts were recorded for this clone. The chain employs TRBV4-2 and TRBJ2-1, with D hard to call. The germline V gene encodes CDR1 LGHNA and CDR2 YNFKEQ. Trimming stripped 0 bases from V and 2 bases from J, with 11 bases between. The CDR3 is 16 residues long. CDR3 DNA sequence: TGTGCCAGCAGCCAAGAACCGGTTGGCACCTACAATGAGCAGTTCTTC. Its translation: CASSQEPVGTYNEQFF.

This clone was counted between two and nine times. The chain carries TRBV29-1 and TRBJ1-5, with no clear D. CDR1 is SQVTM, CDR2 ANQGSEA, per germline. The CDR3 is 14 residues long. V lost 6 bases to trimming and J lost 1 base, with 13 bases between them. CDR3 coding DNA: TGCAGCGTGAACCACCTGGACAGCAATCAGCCCCAGCATTTT. Its translation: CSVNHLDSNQPQHF.